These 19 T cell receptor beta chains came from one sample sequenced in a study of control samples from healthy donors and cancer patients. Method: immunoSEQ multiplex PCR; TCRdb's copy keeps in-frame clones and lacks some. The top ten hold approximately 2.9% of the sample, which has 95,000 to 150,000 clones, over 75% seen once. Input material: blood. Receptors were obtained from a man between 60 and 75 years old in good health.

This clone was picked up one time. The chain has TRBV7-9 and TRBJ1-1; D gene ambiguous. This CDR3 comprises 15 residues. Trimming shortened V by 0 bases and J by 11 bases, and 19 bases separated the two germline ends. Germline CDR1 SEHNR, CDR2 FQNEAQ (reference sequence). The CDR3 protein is CASSLARGNTAGAFF. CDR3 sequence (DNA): TGTGCCAGCAGCTTAGCTCGTGGGAACACCGCGGGGGCTTTCTTT.

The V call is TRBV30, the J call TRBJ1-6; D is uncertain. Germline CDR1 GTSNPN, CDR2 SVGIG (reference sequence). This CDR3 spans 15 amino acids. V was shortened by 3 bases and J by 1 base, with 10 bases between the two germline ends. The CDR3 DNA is TGTGCCTGGAGACACGAAGGTTCCTATAATTCACCCCTCCACTTT. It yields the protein CAWRHEGSYNSPLHF. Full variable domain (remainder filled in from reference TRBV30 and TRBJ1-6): SQTIHQWPATLVQPVGSPLSLECTVEGTSNPNLYWYRQAAGRGLQLLFYSVGIGQISSEVPQNLSASRPQDRQFILSSKKLLLSDSGFYLCAWRHEGSYNSPLHFGNGTRLTVT.

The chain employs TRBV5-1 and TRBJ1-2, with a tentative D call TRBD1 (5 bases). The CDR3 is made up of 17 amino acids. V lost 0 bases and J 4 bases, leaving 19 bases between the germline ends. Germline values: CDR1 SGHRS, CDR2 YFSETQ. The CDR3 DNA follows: TGCGCCAGCAGCTTGGCCAGTGGGGGGTTCACGATCTATGGCTACACCTTC. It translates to CASSLASGGFTIYGYTF.

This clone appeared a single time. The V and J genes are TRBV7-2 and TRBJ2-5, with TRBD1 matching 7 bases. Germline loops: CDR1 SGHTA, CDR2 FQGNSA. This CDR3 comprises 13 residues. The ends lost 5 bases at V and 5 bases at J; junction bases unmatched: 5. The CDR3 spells CASSIRQGETQYF. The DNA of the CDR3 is TGTGCCAGCAGCATTCGACAGGGTGAGACCCAGTACTTC. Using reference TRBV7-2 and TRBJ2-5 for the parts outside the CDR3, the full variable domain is GAGVSQSPSNKVTEKGKDVELRCDPISGHTALYWYRQSLGQGLEFLIYFQGNSAPDKSGLPSDRFSAERTGGSVSTLTIQRTQQEDSAVYLCASSIRQGETQYFGPGTRLLVL.

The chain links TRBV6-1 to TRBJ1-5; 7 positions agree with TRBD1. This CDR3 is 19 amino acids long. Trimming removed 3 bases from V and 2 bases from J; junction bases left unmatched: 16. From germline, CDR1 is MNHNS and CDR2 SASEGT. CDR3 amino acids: CASSDRDSPTRRGNQPQHF. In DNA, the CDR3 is TGTGCCAGCAGTGATCGGGACAGCCCGACAAGGAGGGGCAATCAGCCCCAGCATTTT.

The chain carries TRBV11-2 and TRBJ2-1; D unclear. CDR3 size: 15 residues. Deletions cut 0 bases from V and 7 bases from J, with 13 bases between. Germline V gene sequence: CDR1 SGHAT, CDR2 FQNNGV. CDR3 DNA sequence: TGTGCCAGCAGCTTAGATCTTGATAACTCAAATGAGCAGTTCTTC. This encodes CASSLDLDNSNEQFF.

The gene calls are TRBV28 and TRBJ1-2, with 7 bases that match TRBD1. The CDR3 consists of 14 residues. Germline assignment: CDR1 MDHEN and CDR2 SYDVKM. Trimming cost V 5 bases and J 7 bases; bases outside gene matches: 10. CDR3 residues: CASSQNRGAGGYTF. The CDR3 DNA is TGTGCCAGCAGTCAAAACAGGGGAGCCGGTGGCTACACCTTC.

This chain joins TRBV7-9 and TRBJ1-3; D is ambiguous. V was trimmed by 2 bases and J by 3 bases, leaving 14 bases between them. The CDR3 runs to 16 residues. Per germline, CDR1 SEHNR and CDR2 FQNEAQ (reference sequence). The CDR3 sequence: CASSLSPGGIGNTIYF. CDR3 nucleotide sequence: TGTGCCAGCAGCTTAAGCCCCGGAGGGATTGGAAACACCATATATTTT.

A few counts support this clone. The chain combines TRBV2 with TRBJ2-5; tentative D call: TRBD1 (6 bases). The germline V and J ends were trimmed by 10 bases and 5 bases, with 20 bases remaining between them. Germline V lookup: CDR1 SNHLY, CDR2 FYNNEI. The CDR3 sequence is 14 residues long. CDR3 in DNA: TGTGCCACAAACCAACAGGGCTCCCTTGAGACCCAGTACTTC. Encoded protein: CATNQQGSLETQYF.

CDR3 amino acids: CASSLIRQQYSGNTIYF. DNA of the CDR3: TGTGCCAGCAGCTTAATAAGACAGCAATACTCTGGAAACACCATATATTTT. This chain connects TRBV7-2 to TRBJ1-3, with a tentative D call TRBD1 (5 bases). CDR3 size: 17 residues. The germline gives CDR1 SGHTA, CDR2 FQGNSA. V lost 2 bases and J 0 bases, leaving 14 bases between the germline ends.

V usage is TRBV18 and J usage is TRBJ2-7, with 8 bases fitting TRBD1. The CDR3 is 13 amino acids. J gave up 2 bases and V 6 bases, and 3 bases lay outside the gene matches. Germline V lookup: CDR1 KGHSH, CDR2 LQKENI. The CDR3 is CASSDRVTYEQYF. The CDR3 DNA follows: TGTGCCAGCTCGGACAGGGTGACCTACGAGCAGTACTTC.

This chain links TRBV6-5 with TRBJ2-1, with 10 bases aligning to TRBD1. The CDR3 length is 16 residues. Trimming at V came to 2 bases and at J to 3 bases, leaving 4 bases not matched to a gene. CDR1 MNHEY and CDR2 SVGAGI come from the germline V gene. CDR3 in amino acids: CASSYAGTGVYNEQFF. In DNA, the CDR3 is TGTGCCAGCAGTTACGCGGGGACAGGGGTCTACAATGAGCAGTTCTTC.

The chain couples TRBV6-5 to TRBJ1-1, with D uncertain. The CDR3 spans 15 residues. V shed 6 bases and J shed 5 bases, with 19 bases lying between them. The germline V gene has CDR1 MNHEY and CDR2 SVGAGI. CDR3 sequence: CASSSRAQAGTEAFF. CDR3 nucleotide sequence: TGTGCCAGCAGCTCCCGGGCCCAGGCTGGGACTGAAGCTTTCTTT.

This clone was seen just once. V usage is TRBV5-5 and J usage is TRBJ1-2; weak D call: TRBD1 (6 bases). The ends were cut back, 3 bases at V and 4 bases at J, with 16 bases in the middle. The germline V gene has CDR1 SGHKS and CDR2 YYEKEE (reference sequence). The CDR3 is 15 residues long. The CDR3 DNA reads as TGTGCCAGCAGCTCTTTAACGGGGGCAGGCTATGGCTACACCTTC. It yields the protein CASSSLTGAGYGYTF.

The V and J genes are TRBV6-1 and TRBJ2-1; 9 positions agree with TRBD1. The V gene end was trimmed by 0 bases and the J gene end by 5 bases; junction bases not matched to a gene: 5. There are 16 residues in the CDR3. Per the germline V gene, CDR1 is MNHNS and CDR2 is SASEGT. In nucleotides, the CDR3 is TGTGCCAGCAGTGAAGCCATGGGACAGGGCAACAATGAGCAGTTCTTC. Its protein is CASSEAMGQGNNEQFF.

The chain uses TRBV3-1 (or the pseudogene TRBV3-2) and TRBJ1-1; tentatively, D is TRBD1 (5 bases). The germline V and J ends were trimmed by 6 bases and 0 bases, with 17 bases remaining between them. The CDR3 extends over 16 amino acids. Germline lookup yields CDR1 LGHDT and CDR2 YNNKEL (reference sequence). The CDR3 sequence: CASRPYRTTMNTEAFF. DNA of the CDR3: TGTGCCAGCAGGCCCTACAGGACAACTATGAACACTGAAGCTTTCTTT.

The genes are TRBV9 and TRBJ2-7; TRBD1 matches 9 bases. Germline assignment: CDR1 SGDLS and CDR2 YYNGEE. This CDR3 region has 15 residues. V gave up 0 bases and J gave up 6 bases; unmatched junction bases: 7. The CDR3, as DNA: TGTGCCAGCAGCGTAGGTGGACAGGGGAATTCCGAGCAGTACTTC. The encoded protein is CASSVGGQGNSEQYF.

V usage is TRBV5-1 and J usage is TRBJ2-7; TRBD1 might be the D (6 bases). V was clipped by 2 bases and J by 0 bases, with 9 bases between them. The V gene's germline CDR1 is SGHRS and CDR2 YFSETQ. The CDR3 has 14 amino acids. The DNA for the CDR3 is TGCGCCAGCAGCTTAAGGGACAACTCCTACGAGCAGTACTTC. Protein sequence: CASSLRDNSYEQYF.

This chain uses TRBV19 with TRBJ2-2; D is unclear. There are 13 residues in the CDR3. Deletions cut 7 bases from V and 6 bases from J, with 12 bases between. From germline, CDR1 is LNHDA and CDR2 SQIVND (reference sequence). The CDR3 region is CASTPSIAGELFF. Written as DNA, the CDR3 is TGTGCCAGTACCCCCTCTATAGCCGGGGAGCTGTTTTTT.